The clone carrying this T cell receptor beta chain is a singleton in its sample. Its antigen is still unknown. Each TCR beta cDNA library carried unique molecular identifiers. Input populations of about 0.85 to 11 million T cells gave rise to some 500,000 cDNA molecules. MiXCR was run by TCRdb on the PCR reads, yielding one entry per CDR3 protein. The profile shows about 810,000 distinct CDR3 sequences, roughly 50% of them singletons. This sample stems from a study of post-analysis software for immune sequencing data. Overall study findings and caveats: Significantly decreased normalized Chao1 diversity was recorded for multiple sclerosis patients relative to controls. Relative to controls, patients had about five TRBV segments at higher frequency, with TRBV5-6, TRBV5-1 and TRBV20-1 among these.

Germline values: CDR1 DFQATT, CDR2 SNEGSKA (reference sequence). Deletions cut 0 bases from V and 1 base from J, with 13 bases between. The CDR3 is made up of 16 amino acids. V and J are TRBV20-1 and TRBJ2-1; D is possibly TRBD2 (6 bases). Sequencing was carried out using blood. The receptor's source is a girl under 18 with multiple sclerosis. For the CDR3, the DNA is TGCAGTGCTAGAGATCTAGCGAGGGGTTCCTACAATGAGCAGTTCTTC. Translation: CSARDLARGSYNEQFF.